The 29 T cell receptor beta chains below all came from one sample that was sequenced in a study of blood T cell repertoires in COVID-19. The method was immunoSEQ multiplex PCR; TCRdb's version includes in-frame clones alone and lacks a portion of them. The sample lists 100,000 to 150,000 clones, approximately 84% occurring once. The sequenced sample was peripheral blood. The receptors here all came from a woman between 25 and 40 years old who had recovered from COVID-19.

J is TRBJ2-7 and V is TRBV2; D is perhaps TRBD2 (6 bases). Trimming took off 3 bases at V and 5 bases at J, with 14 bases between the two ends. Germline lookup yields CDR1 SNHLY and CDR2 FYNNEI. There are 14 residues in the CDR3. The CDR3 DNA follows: TGTGCCAGCAGTGATCGGCGGGGAGTTAACGAGCAGTACTTC. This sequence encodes CASSDRRGVNEQYF.

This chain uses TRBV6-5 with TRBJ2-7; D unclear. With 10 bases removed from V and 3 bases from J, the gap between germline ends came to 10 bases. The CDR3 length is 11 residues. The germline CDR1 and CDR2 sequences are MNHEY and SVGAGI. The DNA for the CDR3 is TGTGCCACCTACAGTGTCTACGAGCAGTACTTC. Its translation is CATYSVYEQYF.

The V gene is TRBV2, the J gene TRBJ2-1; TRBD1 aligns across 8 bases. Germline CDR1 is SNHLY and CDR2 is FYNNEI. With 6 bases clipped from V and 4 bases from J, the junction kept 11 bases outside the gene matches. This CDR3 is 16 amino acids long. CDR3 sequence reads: CASRDQGAGWYNEQFF. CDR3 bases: TGTGCCAGCAGGGACCAGGGGGCAGGTTGGTACAATGAGCAGTTCTTC.

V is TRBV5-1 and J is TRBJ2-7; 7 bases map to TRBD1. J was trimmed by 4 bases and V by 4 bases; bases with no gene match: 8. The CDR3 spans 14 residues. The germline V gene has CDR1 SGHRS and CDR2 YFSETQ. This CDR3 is CASSRDSGVYEQYF. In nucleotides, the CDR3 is TGCGCCAGCAGCCGGGACAGTGGGGTGTACGAGCAGTACTTC.

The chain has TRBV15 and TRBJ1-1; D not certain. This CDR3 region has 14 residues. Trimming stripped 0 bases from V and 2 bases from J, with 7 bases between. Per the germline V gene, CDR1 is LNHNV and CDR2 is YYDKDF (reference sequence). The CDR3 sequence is CATSRDTRNTEAFF. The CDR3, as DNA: TGTGCCACCAGCAGAGATACAAGAAACACTGAAGCTTTCTTT. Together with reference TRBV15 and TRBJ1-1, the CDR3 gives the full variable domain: DAMVIQNPRYQVTQFGKPVTLSCSQTLNHNVMYWYQQKSSQAPKLLFHYYDKDFNNEADTPDNFQSRRPNTSFCFLDIRSPGLGDTAMYLCATSRDTRNTEAFFGQGTRLTVV.

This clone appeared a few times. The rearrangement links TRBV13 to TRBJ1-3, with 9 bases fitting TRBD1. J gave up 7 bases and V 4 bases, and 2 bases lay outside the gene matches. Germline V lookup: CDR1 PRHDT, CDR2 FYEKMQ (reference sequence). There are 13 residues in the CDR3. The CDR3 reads CASSWTGENTIYF. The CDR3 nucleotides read TGTGCCAGCAGCTGGACAGGGGAGAACACCATATATTTT.

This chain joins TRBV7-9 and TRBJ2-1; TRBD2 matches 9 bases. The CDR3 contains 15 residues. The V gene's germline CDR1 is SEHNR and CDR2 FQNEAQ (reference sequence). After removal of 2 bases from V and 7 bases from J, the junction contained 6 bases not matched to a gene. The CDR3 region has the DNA TGTGCCAGCAGCTTATTAGCGGGAGCTGGGAATGAGCAGTTCTTC. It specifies CASSLLAGAGNEQFF. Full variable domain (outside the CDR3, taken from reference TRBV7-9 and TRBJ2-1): DTGVSQNPRHKITKRGQNVTFRCDPISEHNRLYWYRQTLGQGPEFLTYFQNEAQLEKSRLLSDRFSAERPKGSFSTLEIQRTEQGDSAMYLCASSLLAGAGNEQFFGPGTRLTVL.

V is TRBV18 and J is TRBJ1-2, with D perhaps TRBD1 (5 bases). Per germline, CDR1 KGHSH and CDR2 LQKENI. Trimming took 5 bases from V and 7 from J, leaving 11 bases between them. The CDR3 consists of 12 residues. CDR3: CASSDQGGGYTF. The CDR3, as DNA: TGTGCCAGCTCAGATCAGGGAGGTGGCTACACCTTC.

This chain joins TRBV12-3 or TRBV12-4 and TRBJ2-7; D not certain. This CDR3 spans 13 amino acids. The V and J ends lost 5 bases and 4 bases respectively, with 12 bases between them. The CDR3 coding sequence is TGTGCCAGCAGTCAGAATCAACCTTACGAGCAGTACTTC. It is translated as CASSQNQPYEQYF.

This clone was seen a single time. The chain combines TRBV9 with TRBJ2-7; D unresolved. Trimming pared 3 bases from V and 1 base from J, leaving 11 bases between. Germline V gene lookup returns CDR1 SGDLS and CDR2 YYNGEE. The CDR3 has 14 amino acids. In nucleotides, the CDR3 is TGTGCCAGCAGCGAGACTCTCTGGTCCTACGAGCAGTACTTC. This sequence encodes CASSETLWSYEQYF.

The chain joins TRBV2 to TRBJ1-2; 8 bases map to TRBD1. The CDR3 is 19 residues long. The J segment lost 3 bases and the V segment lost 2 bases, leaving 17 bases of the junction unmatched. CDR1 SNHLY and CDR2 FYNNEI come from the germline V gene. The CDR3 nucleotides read TGTGCCAGCAGTGAAAACCAAATAGGGACGGCAGGGGGCTACTATGGCTACACCTTC. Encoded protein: CASSENQIGTAGGYYGYTF.

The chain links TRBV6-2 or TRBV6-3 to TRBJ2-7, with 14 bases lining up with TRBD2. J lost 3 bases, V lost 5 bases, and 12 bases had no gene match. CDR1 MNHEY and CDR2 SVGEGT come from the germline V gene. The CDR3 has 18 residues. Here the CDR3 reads CASSLGLAGDLINYEQYF. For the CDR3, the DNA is TGTGCCAGCAGTCTGGGACTAGCGGGAGACCTGATAAACTACGAGCAGTACTTC.

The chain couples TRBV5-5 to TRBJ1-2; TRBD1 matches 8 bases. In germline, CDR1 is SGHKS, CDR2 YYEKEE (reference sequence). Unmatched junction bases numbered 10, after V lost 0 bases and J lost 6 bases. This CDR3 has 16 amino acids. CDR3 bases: TGTGCCAGCAGCTTGGCCATAGGACAGGGAATCAATGGCTACACCTTC. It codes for CASSLAIGQGINGYTF.

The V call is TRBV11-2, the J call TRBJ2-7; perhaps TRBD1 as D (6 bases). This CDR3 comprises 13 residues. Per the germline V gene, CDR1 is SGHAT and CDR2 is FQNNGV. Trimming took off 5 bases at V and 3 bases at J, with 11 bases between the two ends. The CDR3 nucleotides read TGTGCCAGCAGCCGTAACAGGGACTACGAGCAGTACTTC. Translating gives CASSRNRDYEQYF.

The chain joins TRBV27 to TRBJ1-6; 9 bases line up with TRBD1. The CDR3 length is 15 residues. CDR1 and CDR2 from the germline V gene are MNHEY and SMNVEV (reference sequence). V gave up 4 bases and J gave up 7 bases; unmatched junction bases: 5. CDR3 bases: TGTGCCAGCAGTTATCGGGACAGGGTGAATTCACCCCTCCACTTT. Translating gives CASSYRDRVNSPLHF.

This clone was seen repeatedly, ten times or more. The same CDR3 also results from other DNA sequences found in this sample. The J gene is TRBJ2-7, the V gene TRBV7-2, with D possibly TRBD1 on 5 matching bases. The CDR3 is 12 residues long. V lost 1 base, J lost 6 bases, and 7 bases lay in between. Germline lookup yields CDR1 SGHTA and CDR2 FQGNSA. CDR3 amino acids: CASSLVGVEQYF. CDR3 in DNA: TGTGCCAGCAGCTTAGTAGGGGTCGAGCAGTACTTC.

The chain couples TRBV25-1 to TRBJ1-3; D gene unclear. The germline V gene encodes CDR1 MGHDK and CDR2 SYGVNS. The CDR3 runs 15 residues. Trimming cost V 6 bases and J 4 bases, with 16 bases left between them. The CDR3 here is CASSLSVGAGNTIYF. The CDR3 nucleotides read TGTGCCAGCAGCTTGAGCGTCGGAGCCGGAAACACCATATATTTT.

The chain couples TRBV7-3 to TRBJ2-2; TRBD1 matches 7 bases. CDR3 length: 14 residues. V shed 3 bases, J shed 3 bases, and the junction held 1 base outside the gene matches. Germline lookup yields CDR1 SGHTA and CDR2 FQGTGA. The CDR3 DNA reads TGTGCCAGCAGCTTCGACAGGGACACCGGGGAGCTGTTTTTT. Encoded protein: CASSFDRDTGELFF.

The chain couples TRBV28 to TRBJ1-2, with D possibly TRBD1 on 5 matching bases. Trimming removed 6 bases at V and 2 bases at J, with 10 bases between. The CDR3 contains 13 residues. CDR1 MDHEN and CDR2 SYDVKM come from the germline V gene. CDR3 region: CASRIQANYGYTF. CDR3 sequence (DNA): TGTGCCAGCAGGATACAGGCGAACTATGGCTACACCTTC.

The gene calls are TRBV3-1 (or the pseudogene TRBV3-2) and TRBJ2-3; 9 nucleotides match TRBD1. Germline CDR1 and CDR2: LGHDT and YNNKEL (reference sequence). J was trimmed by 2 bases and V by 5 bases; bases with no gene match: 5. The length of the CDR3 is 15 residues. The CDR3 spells CASSWGTGNTDTQYF. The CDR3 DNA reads TGTGCCAGCAGCTGGGGGACAGGGAACACAGATACGCAGTATTTT.

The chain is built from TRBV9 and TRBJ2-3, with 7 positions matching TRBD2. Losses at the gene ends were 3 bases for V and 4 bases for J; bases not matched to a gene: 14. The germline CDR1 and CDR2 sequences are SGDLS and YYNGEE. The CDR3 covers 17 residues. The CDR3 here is CASSDPSGGGRADTQYF. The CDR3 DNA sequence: TGTGCCAGCAGCGACCCGTCCGGCGGGGGAAGGGCAGATACGCAGTATTTT.

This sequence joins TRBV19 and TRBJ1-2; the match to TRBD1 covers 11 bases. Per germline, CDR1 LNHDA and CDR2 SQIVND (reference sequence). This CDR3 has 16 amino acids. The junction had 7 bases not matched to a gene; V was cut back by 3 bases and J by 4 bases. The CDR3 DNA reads TGTGCCAGTAGTATGGACAGGGGGCTTGAGCTCTATGGCTACACCTTC. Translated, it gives CASSMDRGLELYGYTF.

The CDR3 spells CASSLVLEAGGNNQPQHF. The CDR3 DNA is TGTGCCAGCAGCTTAGTCCTAGAGGCAGGGGGTAACAATCAGCCCCAGCATTTT. The rearrangement uses TRBV7-9 and TRBJ1-5, with TRBD1 matching over 7 bases. Germline CDR1 is SEHNR and CDR2 is FQNEAQ (reference sequence). CDR3 length: 18 residues. The junction had 12 bases not matched to a gene; V was cut back by 1 base and J by 3 bases.

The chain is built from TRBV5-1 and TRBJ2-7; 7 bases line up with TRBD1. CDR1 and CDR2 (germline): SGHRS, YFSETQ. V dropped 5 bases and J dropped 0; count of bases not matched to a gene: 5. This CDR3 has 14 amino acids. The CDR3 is CASRTGSNSYEQYF. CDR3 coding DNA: TGCGCCAGCAGGACAGGGAGTAACTCCTACGAGCAGTACTTC.

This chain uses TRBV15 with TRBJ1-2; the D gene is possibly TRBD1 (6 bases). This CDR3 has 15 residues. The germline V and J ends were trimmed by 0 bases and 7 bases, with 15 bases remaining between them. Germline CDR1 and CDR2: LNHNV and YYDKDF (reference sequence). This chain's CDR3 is CATSREGGGHGGYTF. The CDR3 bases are TGTGCCACCAGCAGAGAGGGCGGGGGGCATGGTGGCTACACCTTC.

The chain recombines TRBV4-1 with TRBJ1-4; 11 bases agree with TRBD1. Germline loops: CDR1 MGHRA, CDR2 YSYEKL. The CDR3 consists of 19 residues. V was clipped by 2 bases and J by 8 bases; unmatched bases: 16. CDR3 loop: CASSQFARDRGNRGEKLFF. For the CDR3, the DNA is TGCGCCAGCAGCCAATTCGCCCGGGACAGGGGGAACCGAGGGGAAAAACTGTTTTTT.

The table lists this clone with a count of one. The CDR3 region is CASGGGSPLHF. The CDR3 DNA is TGTGCCAGCGGGGGGGGGTCACCCCTCCACTTT. The chain has TRBV6-5 and TRBJ1-6; D is possibly TRBD1 (5 bases). The germline V gene encodes CDR1 MNHEY and CDR2 SVGAGI. V was cut by 8 bases and J by 10 bases, with 9 bases left in between. The CDR3 runs to 11 residues.

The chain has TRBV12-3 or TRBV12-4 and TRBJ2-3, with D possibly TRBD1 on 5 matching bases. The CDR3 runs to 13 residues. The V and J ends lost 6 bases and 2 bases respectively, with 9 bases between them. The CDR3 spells CASSNRPTDTQYF. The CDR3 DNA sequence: TGTGCCAGCAGCAACAGGCCCACAGATACGCAGTATTTT.

CDR3 coding DNA: TGTGCCAGTAGTCCCGCGTGGACAGGGTTCTACGAGCAGTACTTC. This sequence encodes CASSPAWTGFYEQYF. The rearrangement uses TRBV19 and TRBJ2-7, with 8 bases identical to TRBD1. V dropped 5 bases and J dropped 3; count of bases not matched to a gene: 9. CDR3 length: 15 residues. The germline gives CDR1 LNHDA, CDR2 SQIVND (reference sequence).